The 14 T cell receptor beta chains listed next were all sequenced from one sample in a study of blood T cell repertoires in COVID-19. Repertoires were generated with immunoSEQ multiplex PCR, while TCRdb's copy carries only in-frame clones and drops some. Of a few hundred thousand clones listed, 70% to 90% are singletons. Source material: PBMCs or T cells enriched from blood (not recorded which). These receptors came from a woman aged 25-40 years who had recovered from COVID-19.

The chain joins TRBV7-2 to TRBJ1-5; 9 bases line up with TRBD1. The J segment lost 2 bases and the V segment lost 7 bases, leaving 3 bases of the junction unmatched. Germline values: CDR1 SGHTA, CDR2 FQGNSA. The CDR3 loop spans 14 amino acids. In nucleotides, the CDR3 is TGTGCCAGCATGCGGACAGGGGGCAATCAGCCCCAGCATTTT. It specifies CASMRTGGNQPQHF.

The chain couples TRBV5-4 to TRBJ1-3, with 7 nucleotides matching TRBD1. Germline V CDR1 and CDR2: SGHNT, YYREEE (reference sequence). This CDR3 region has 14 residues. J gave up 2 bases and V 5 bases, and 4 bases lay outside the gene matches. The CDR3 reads CASSLTGTGNTIYF. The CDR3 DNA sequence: TGTGCCAGCAGTCTGACAGGGACTGGAAACACCATATATTTT.

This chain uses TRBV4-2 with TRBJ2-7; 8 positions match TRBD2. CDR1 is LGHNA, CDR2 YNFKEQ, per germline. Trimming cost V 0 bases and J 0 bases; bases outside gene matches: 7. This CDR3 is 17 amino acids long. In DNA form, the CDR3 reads TGTGCCAGCAGCCAAGACCCCGCGGGGGGCAACTCCTACGAGCAGTACTTC. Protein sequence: CASSQDPAGGNSYEQYF.

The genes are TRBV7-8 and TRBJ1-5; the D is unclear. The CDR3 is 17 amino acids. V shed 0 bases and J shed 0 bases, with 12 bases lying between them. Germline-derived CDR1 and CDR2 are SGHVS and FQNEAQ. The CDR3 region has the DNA TGTGCCAGCAGCTTAGCAACAGCGGATCATAGCAATCAGCCCCAGCATTTT. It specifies CASSLATADHSNQPQHF.

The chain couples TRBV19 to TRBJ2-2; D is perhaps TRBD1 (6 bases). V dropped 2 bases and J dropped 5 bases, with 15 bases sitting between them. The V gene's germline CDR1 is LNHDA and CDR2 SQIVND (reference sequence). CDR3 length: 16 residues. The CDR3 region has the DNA TGTGCCAGTAGTATAAGGGGCGGCAGGGGAACCGGGGAGCTGTTTTTT. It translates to CASSIRGGRGTGELFF.

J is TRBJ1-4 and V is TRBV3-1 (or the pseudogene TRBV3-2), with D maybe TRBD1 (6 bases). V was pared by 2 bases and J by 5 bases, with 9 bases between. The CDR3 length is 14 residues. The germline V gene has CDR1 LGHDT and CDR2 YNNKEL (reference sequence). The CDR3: CASSQQGTNEKLFF. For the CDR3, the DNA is TGTGCCAGCAGCCAACAGGGGACGAATGAAAAACTGTTTTTT.

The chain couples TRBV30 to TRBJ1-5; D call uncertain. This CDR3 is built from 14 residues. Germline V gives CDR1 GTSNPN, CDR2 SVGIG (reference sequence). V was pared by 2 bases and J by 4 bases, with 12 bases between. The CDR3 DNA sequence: TGTGCCTGGAGTTTGAGCGTCGGAAATCAGCCCCAGCATTTT. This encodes CAWSLSVGNQPQHF.

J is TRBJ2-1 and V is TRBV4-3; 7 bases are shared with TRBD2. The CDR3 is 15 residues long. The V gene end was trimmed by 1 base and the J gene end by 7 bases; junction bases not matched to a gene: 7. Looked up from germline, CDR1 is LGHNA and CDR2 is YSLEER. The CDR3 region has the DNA TGCGCCAGCAGCCAAGTTTCTTGGGAGGGTAATGAGCAGTTCTTC. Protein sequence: CASSQVSWEGNEQFF.

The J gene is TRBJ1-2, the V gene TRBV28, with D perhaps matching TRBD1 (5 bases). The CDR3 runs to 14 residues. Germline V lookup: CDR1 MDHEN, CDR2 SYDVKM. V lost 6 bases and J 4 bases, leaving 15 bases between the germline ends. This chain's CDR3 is CASSRGISLYGYTF. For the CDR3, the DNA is TGTGCCAGCAGCCGGGGGATAAGCCTCTATGGCTACACCTTC.

CDR3 DNA: TGCGCCAGCAGCTTGGGGACAGGGGAGTATGGCTACACCTTC. It translates to CASSLGTGEYGYTF. This chain connects TRBV5-1 to TRBJ1-2; 9 bases line up with TRBD1. CDR1 is SGHRS, CDR2 YFSETQ, per germline. The CDR3 is made up of 14 amino acids. J gave up 5 bases and V 0 bases, and 2 bases lay outside the gene matches.

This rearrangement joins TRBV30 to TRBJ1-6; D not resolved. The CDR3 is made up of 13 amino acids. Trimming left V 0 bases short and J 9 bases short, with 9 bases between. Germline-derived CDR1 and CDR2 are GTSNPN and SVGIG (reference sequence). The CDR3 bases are TGTGCCTGGAGTGTACGAGGCGGTTCACCCCTCCACTTT. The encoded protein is CAWSVRGGSPLHF. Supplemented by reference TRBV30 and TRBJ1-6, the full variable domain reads SQTIHQWPATLVQPVGSPLSLECTVEGTSNPNLYWYRQAAGRGLQLLFYSVGIGQISSEVPQNLSASRPQDRQFILSSKKLLLSDSGFYLCAWSVRGGSPLHFGNGTRLTVT.

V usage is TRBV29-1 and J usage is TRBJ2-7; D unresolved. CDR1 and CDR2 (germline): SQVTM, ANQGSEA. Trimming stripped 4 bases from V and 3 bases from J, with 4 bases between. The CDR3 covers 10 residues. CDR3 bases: TGCAGCGTTGGGCACTACGAGCAGTACTTC. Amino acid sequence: CSVGHYEQYF.

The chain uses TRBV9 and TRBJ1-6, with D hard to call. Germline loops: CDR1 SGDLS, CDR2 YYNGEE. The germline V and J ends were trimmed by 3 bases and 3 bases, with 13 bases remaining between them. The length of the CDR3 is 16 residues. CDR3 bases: TGTGCCAGCAGCGCCCGCCCGACACTCTATAATTCACCCCTCCACTTT. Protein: CASSARPTLYNSPLHF. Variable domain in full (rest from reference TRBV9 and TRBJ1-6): DSGVTQTPKHLITATGQRVTLRCSPRSGDLSVYWYQQSLDQGLQFLIQYYNGEERAKGNILERFSAQQFPDLHSELNLSSLELGDSALYFCASSARPTLYNSPLHFGNGTRLTVT.

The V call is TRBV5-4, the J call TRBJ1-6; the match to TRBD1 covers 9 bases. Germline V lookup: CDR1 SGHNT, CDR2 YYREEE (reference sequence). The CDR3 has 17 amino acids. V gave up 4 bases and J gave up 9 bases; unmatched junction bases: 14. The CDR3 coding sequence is TGTGCCAGCAGCGGGCGGACAGGGGAGGTTCCAGGTTCACCCCTCCACTTT. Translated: CASSGRTGEVPGSPLHF.